This is a list of T cell receptor beta chains from one sample in a study of cytomegalovirus exposure and HLA in healthy donors. Method: immunoSEQ multiplex PCR; TCRdb's copy keeps in-frame clones and lacks some. This sample has about 150,000 clones, with about 79% found just once. The sequenced sample consisted of PBMCs. The receptor set was obtained from a female donor in good health and CMV-seropositive. Each CDR3 is given with its conserved first and last residue. Fields, in order: J gene, D gene, clone size, CDR3 length, V gene, CDR3 protein, CDR3 DNA. The D gene is left open where the match is weak. Only part of the rows carry a size: once, few, many, or a class if the clone is expanded.

TRBJ2-5,-,-,14,TRBV6-6,CASRSQGSQETQYF,TGTGCCAGCAGGTCACAGGGATCCCAAGAGACCCAGTACTTC
TRBJ2-1,TRBD2,-,17,TRBV11-1,CASSLDLASGLDNEQFF,TGTGCCAGCAGCTTAGATCTGGCTAGCGGGCTCGACAATGAGCAGTTCTTC
TRBJ2-2,TRBD1,-,15,TRBV28,CASSFSGGVTGELFF,TGTGCCAGCAGTTTTTCAGGGGGCGTCACCGGGGAGCTGTTTTTT
TRBJ2-2,-,-,15,TRBV5-5,CASRAGTANTGELFF,TGTGCCAGCAGGGCGGGGACAGCGAACACCGGGGAGCTGTTTTTT
TRBJ1-4,-,-,15,TRBV6-5,CASSQLSGPGGKLFF,TGTGCCAGCAGCCAGCTTTCAGGGCCGGGGGGAAAACTGTTTTTT
TRBJ2-7,TRBD2,-,16,TRBV4-1,CASSQDTSGASYEQYF,TGCGCCAGCAGCCAAGATACTAGCGGGGCCTCCTACGAGCAGTACTTC
TRBJ2-7,TRBD1,few,12,TRBV10-3,CAISESEGQEYF,TGTGCCATCAGTGAGTCTGAGGGACAGGAGTACTTC
TRBJ1-2,TRBD1,few,13,TRBV27,CASRGTGNYGYTF,TGTGCCAGCAGGGGGACAGGGAACTATGGCTACACCTTC
TRBJ2-1,TRBD2,-,14,TRBV6-5,CASRRLFSGEKQFF,TGTGCCAGCAGACGGTTATTTAGCGGGGAGAAGCAGTTCTTC
TRBJ1-1,-,-,14,TRBV12-5,CASGLGGMNTEAFF,TGTGCTAGTGGTTTGGGAGGGATGAACACTGAAGCTTTCTTT
TRBJ2-3,-,-,14,TRBV5-1,CASSLDSFTDTQYF,TGCGCCAGCAGCTTGGACTCATTCACAGATACGCAGTATTTT
TRBJ1-2,TRBD1,few,13,TRBV30,CAWSPGQNYGYTF,TGTGCCTGGAGCCCGGGACAGAACTATGGCTACACCTTC
TRBJ2-3,-,-,12,TRBV2,CASSQLVDTQYF,TGTGCCAGCAGTCAGCTAGTGGATACGCAGTATTTT
TRBJ2-1,TRBD2,-,15,TRBV4-2,CASSQEWGGYNEQFF,TGTGCCAGCAGCCAAGAGTGGGGGGGCTACAATGAGCAGTTCTTC
TRBJ2-1,TRBD2,-,15,TRBV2,CASSRRRGGQDEQFF,TGTGCCAGCAGTAGGCGGCGGGGGGGCCAGGATGAGCAGTTCTTC
TRBJ2-1,TRBD2,once,18,TRBV15,CATSRGLAGSVSYNEQFF,TGTGCCACCAGCAGAGGACTAGCGGGGTCGGTCTCCTACAATGAGCAGTTCTTC
TRBJ2-3,TRBD1,-,13,TRBV29-1,CSVGQGRTDTQYF,TGCAGCGTGGGACAGGGTAGGACAGATACGCAGTATTTT
TRBJ2-7,TRBD2,-,17,TRBV10-1,CASSDPSVAGRSYEQYF,TGCGCCAGCAGTGACCCTTCTGTAGCGGGAAGATCCTACGAGCAGTACTTC